This note documents a single T cell receptor beta chain sequence. Per germline, CDR1 SGHNT and CDR2 YYREEE (reference sequence). The CDR3 runs to 17 residues. The V and J ends lost 4 bases and 5 bases, in that order; junction bases with no gene match: 13. The table came from immunoSEQ multiplex PCR; TCRdb's copy has only in-frame clones and leaves some out. The repertoire holds more than 250,000 clones, with 80% to 90% as singletons. The record originates from a study of blood T cell repertoires in COVID-19. The sequence came from a woman in her fifties or sixties with COVID-19, enrolled during active disease. The specimen was peripheral blood. V is TRBV5-4 and J is TRBJ2-3; 10 nucleotides line up with TRBD2. DNA of the CDR3: TGTGCCAGCAGCCCTCCTTCGCTAGCGGGAGTTCTAGATACGCAGTATTTT. Protein: CASSPPSLAGVLDTQYF.